This T cell receptor beta chain was retrieved from a study of T-cell reconstitution after alpha-beta-depleted transplantation in children. The germline V gene encodes CDR1 SQVTM and CDR2 ANQGSEA. V lost 4 bases, J lost 2 bases, and 25 bases stayed unmatched. CDR3 length equals 20 residues. Unique molecular identifiers were used in preparing the TCRbeta library. MiXCR, run by TCRdb on the PCR reads, gives a single entry per CDR3 protein. The sample includes around 200,000 distinct CDR3 sequences, around 6.8% of them seen just once. This clonotype was picked up many times. The TCR was taken from a human donor who donated a stem cell graft to a child with Wiskott-Aldrich syndrome. Sequencing used PBMCs from the stem cell graft donor, obtained from the stem cell graft. V is TRBV29-1 and J is TRBJ1-1; 7 positions match TRBD1. CDR3 in amino acids: CSVAYSFGEGASLGNTEAFF. DNA of the CDR3: TGCAGCGTTGCCTACTCTTTCGGGGAGGGGGCGTCATTGGGCAACACTGAAGCTTTCTTT.